Below, one TCR beta chain is given with its context. The data belong to a study of blood T cell repertoires in COVID-19. The CDR3 consists of 17 residues. V dropped 0 bases and J dropped 3; count of bases not matched to a gene: 8. The germline CDR1 and CDR2 sequences are MNHEY and SMNVEV (reference sequence). TCRdb's copy holds only in-frame clones and misses some; the assay was immunoSEQ multiplex PCR. Of about 91,000 clones listed, 88% are singletons. The origin of this receptor is a woman aged 65 to 85 with acute or convalescent COVID-19. The sequencing sample was made of peripheral blood. The chain couples TRBV27 to TRBJ2-3; 8 bases match TRBD2. This CDR3 reads CASSLSGGTRRTDTQYF. CDR3 DNA: TGTGCCAGCAGTTTATCGGGGGGGACTAGGAGGACAGATACGCAGTATTTT.